Listed below are T cell receptor beta chains from one sample, sequenced in a study of T cell repertoires in ileal Crohn's disease. Clones were read by immunoSEQ multiplex PCR, and TCRdb kept only the in-frame ones, dropping some. In the table there are under 9,000 clones, approximately 82% of which are singletons. Sequencing was carried out using ileal tissue. The receptors originated from an adult with Crohn's disease. Each CDR3 is given with its conserved first and last residue. Fields, in order: J gene, clone size, D gene, V gene, CDR3 protein, CDR3 DNA. The D gene is left open where the match is weak. Clone size is given for some rows only: seen once, a few or many times, or a class if the clone is expanded.

j_call: TRBJ2-2; clone_size: -; d_call: TRBD1; v_call: TRBV29-1; cdr3_aa: CSVNILRDRGGGGELFF; cdr3_nt: TGCAGCGTGAATATTCTCCGGGACAGGGGCGGAGGCGGGGAGCTGTTTTTT
j_call: TRBJ1-4; clone_size: once; d_call: -; v_call: TRBV7-6; cdr3_aa: CASSTHFRGKGEKLFF; cdr3_nt: TGTGCCAGCAGCACCCATTTTAGGGGTAAGGGTGAAAAACTGTTTTTT
j_call: TRBJ2-1; clone_size: -; d_call: TRBD2; v_call: TRBV7-2; cdr3_aa: CASTSKGPGLAGEGQFF; cdr3_nt: TGTGCCAGCACCTCCAAGGGGCCGGGACTAGCGGGAGAGGGGCAGTTCTTC
j_call: TRBJ2-5; clone_size: -; d_call: -; v_call: TRBV11-3; cdr3_aa: CASSLNSQETQYF; cdr3_nt: TGTGCCAGCAGCCTTAACAGCCAAGAGACCCAGTACTTC
j_call: TRBJ2-7; clone_size: -; d_call: TRBD1; v_call: TRBV27; cdr3_aa: CASSSPAGGVYEQYF; cdr3_nt: TGTGCCAGCAGTTCCCCGGCAGGGGGCGTCTACGAGCAGTACTTC
j_call: TRBJ2-3; clone_size: -; d_call: -; v_call: TRBV6-5; cdr3_aa: CASTSSSDTQYF; cdr3_nt: TGTGCCAGCACCTCTAGTTCAGATACGCAGTATTTT
j_call: TRBJ2-1; clone_size: once; d_call: TRBD2; v_call: TRBV10-1; cdr3_aa: CASSMGLAGDNEQFF; cdr3_nt: TGCGCCAGCAGTATGGGACTAGCGGGAGACAATGAGCAGTTCTTC
j_call: TRBJ2-3; clone_size: -; d_call: TRBD2; v_call: TRBV25-1; cdr3_aa: CASSGPAGGKDTQYF; cdr3_nt: TGTGCCAGCAGTGGTCCCGCGGGAGGAAAAGATACGCAGTATTTT
j_call: TRBJ2-4; clone_size: -; d_call: TRBD2; v_call: TRBV5-1; cdr3_aa: CASSLGPSGSKNIQYF; cdr3_nt: TGCGCCAGCAGCTTGGGGCCTAGCGGGTCCAAAAACATTCAGTACTTC
j_call: TRBJ1-6; clone_size: -; d_call: TRBD1; v_call: TRBV19; cdr3_aa: CASTNRRQGSNSPLHF; cdr3_nt: TGTGCCAGTACCAACAGACGACAGGGGTCAAATTCACCCCTCCACTTT
j_call: TRBJ1-5; clone_size: -; d_call: -; v_call: TRBV19; cdr3_aa: CASSIRGNQPQHF; cdr3_nt: TGTGCCAGTAGTATACGGGGGAATCAGCCCCAGCATTTT
j_call: TRBJ1-4; clone_size: few; d_call: TRBD1; v_call: TRBV5-4; cdr3_aa: CASSFAQGDEKLFF; cdr3_nt: TGTGCCAGCAGCTTCGCACAGGGGGATGAAAAACTGTTTTTT
j_call: TRBJ2-1; clone_size: -; d_call: TRBD2; v_call: TRBV7-6; cdr3_aa: CASSPTPGLGIDEQFF; cdr3_nt: TGTGCCAGCAGCCCGACCCCGGGACTAGGAATCGATGAGCAGTTCTTC
j_call: TRBJ2-1; clone_size: once; d_call: -; v_call: TRBV6-1; cdr3_aa: CASSEGAGSYNEQFF; cdr3_nt: TGTGCCAGCAGTGAAGGGGCAGGATCATACAATGAGCAGTTCTTC
j_call: TRBJ2-7; clone_size: -; d_call: TRBD2; v_call: TRBV11-2; cdr3_aa: CASSPGQSGTSSYEQYF; cdr3_nt: TGTGCCAGCAGCCCAGGGCAAAGCGGGACTAGCTCCTACGAGCAGTACTTC
j_call: TRBJ2-2; clone_size: once; d_call: TRBD2; v_call: TRBV7-3; cdr3_aa: CASSITTSGGTGELFF; cdr3_nt: TGTGCCAGCAGCATAACGACTAGCGGGGGCACCGGGGAGCTGTTTTTT
j_call: TRBJ1-2; clone_size: -; d_call: -; v_call: TRBV18; cdr3_aa: CASSPGTPGVGDGHTF; cdr3_nt: TGTGCCAGCTCACCAGGGACACCCGGCGTAGGGGATGGCCACACCTTC
j_call: TRBJ2-1; clone_size: -; d_call: -; v_call: TRBV25-1; cdr3_aa: CASSAHNEQFF; cdr3_nt: TGTGCCAGCAGTGCTCACAATGAGCAGTTCTTC
j_call: TRBJ2-7; clone_size: -; d_call: -; v_call: TRBV7-2; cdr3_aa: CASSLSGPYEQYF; cdr3_nt: TGTGCCAGCAGCTTAAGCGGCCCCTACGAGCAGTACTTC
j_call: TRBJ2-1; clone_size: once; d_call: -; v_call: TRBV25-1; cdr3_aa: CASSEAAHSYNEQFF; cdr3_nt: TGTGCCAGCAGTGAAGCGGCCCACTCCTACAATGAGCAGTTCTTC
j_call: TRBJ2-5; clone_size: -; d_call: TRBD2; v_call: TRBV7-2; cdr3_aa: CASSFSGRGETQYF; cdr3_nt: TGTGCCAGCAGCTTTAGCGGGAGGGGGGAGACCCAGTACTTC
j_call: TRBJ2-3; clone_size: -; d_call: TRBD2; v_call: TRBV5-1; cdr3_aa: CASSVPSGRGDTQYF; cdr3_nt: TGCGCCAGCAGCGTCCCTAGCGGGAGAGGAGATACGCAGTATTTT
j_call: TRBJ1-1; clone_size: once; d_call: -; v_call: TRBV11-3; cdr3_aa: CASSLGAGLGLNTEAFF; cdr3_nt: TGTGCCAGCAGCTTAGGTGCAGGGTTGGGTTTGAACACTGAAGCTTTCTTT
j_call: TRBJ2-7; clone_size: -; d_call: -; v_call: TRBV11-3; cdr3_aa: CASSLGPSYEQYF; cdr3_nt: TGTGCCAGCAGCTTAGGCCCTTCCTACGAGCAGTACTTC
j_call: TRBJ2-3; clone_size: -; d_call: TRBD2; v_call: TRBV25-1; cdr3_aa: CASSRREGQSDTQYF; cdr3_nt: TGTGCCAGCAGTCGGCGGGAGGGCCAGTCGGATACGCAGTATTTT
j_call: TRBJ2-7; clone_size: few; d_call: -; v_call: TRBV7-2; cdr3_aa: CASSGVTSQSSYEQYF; cdr3_nt: TGTGCCAGCAGCGGGGTAACTAGCCAGAGCTCCTACGAGCAGTACTTC
j_call: TRBJ2-4; clone_size: -; d_call: -; v_call: TRBV6-1; cdr3_aa: CASSDLLRLLAKNIQYF; cdr3_nt: TGTGCCAGCAGTGACCTTTTGCGTCTCCTAGCCAAAAACATTCAGTACTTC
j_call: TRBJ2-3; clone_size: -; d_call: TRBD1; v_call: TRBV5-1; cdr3_aa: CASSLNGQGDTDTQYF; cdr3_nt: TGCGCCAGCAGCCTCAACGGGCAGGGGGACACAGATACGCAGTATTTT
j_call: TRBJ2-1; clone_size: -; d_call: TRBD2; v_call: TRBV6-4; cdr3_aa: CASSDSGGSSYNEQFF; cdr3_nt: TGTGCCAGCAGTGACTCGGGCGGGAGCTCCTACAATGAGCAGTTCTTC
j_call: TRBJ2-5; clone_size: -; d_call: TRBD2; v_call: TRBV6-1; cdr3_aa: CASSELAGGQETQYF; cdr3_nt: TGTGCCAGCAGTGAACTAGCGGGAGGGCAAGAGACCCAGTACTTC
j_call: TRBJ2-6; clone_size: -; d_call: TRBD2; v_call: TRBV18; cdr3_aa: CASSHQRGTSGSSGANVLTF; cdr3_nt: TGTGCCAGCTCACACCAAAGAGGGACTAGCGGGAGCTCTGGGGCCAACGTCCTGACTTTC
j_call: TRBJ1-4; clone_size: -; d_call: TRBD1; v_call: TRBV18; cdr3_aa: CASSPLYSGTGVEKLFF; cdr3_nt: TGTGCCAGCTCACCACTTTATTCCGGGACAGGGGTGGAAAAACTGTTTTTT
j_call: TRBJ1-2; clone_size: few; d_call: TRBD1; v_call: TRBV9; cdr3_aa: CASSEMGQGVEGYTF; cdr3_nt: TGTGCCAGCAGCGAGATGGGACAGGGAGTGGAAGGCTACACCTTC
j_call: TRBJ2-3; clone_size: -; d_call: -; v_call: TRBV10-3; cdr3_aa: CAISRGTTVGDTQYF; cdr3_nt: TGTGCCATCAGTAGGGGGACAACGGTGGGAGATACGCAGTATTTT
j_call: TRBJ2-6; clone_size: -; d_call: -; v_call: TRBV4-1; cdr3_aa: CASATKAVASGANVLTF; cdr3_nt: TGCGCCAGCGCCACAAAGGCGGTGGCCTCTGGGGCCAACGTCCTGACTTTC
j_call: TRBJ2-2; clone_size: -; d_call: -; v_call: TRBV25-1; cdr3_aa: CASSPGLSNTGELFF; cdr3_nt: TGTGCCAGCTCTCCGGGACTCTCGAACACCGGGGAGCTGTTTTTT
j_call: TRBJ2-5; clone_size: -; d_call: -; v_call: TRBV11-1; cdr3_aa: CASSLGAAGETQYF; cdr3_nt: TGTGCCAGCAGCTTAGGAGCCGCAGGGGAGACCCAGTACTTC
j_call: TRBJ2-5; clone_size: -; d_call: -; v_call: TRBV7-2; cdr3_aa: CASSSSRETQYF; cdr3_nt: TGTGCCAGCAGCTCTAGTAGAGAGACCCAGTACTTC
j_call: TRBJ2-1; clone_size: -; d_call: -; v_call: TRBV11-3; cdr3_aa: CASSLSGGRSYNEQFF; cdr3_nt: TGTGCCAGCAGCTTATCTGGCGGTCGCTCCTACAATGAGCAGTTCTTC
j_call: TRBJ1-6; clone_size: -; d_call: TRBD1; v_call: TRBV28; cdr3_aa: CASSPRTGRNAPLHF; cdr3_nt: TGTGCCAGCAGTCCCCGGACAGGGAGGAATGCGCCCCTCCACTTT
j_call: TRBJ2-2; clone_size: -; d_call: -; v_call: TRBV6-5; cdr3_aa: CASSRDKWIGELFF; cdr3_nt: TGTGCCAGCAGTCGTGACAAATGGATCGGGGAGCTGTTTTTT
j_call: TRBJ2-1; clone_size: -; d_call: TRBD2; v_call: TRBV5-4; cdr3_aa: CASSTSGWANEQFF; cdr3_nt: TGTGCCAGCAGTACTAGCGGGTGGGCGAATGAGCAGTTCTTC
j_call: TRBJ2-5; clone_size: once; d_call: -; v_call: TRBV4-1; cdr3_aa: CASSQGLASETQYF; cdr3_nt: TGCGCCAGCAGCCAAGGTCTAGCATCGGAGACCCAGTACTTC
j_call: TRBJ1-1; clone_size: once; d_call: -; v_call: TRBV18; cdr3_aa: CASSPRRGDTEAFF; cdr3_nt: TGTGCCAGCTCACCAAGACGGGGGGACACTGAAGCTTTCTTT
j_call: TRBJ1-2; clone_size: -; d_call: TRBD1; v_call: TRBV4-2; cdr3_aa: CASSQGQGSNYGYTF; cdr3_nt: TGTGCCAGCAGCCAAGGACAGGGATCTAACTATGGCTACACCTTC
j_call: TRBJ2-5; clone_size: once; d_call: -; v_call: TRBV5-6; cdr3_aa: CASSLGRAQETQYF; cdr3_nt: TGTGCCAGCAGCTTGGGCAGGGCACAAGAGACCCAGTACTTC
j_call: TRBJ1-1; clone_size: -; d_call: TRBD1; v_call: TRBV18; cdr3_aa: CASSPQGQQTEAFF; cdr3_nt: TGTGCCAGCTCACCGCAGGGACAGCAAACTGAAGCTTTCTTT
j_call: TRBJ2-3; clone_size: -; d_call: -; v_call: TRBV25-1; cdr3_aa: CASSDSGHSSTDTQYF; cdr3_nt: TGTGCCAGCAGTGATAGTGGTCATTCTAGCACAGATACGCAGTATTTT
j_call: TRBJ1-2; clone_size: -; d_call: TRBD1; v_call: TRBV5-4; cdr3_aa: CASSLAGTGRYGYTF; cdr3_nt: TGTGCCAGCAGCTTGGCCGGGACAGGGCGGTATGGCTACACCTTC
j_call: TRBJ1-1; clone_size: once; d_call: -; v_call: TRBV9; cdr3_aa: CASSVEVRTEAFF; cdr3_nt: TGTGCCAGCAGCGTAGAGGTCAGGACTGAAGCTTTCTTT
j_call: TRBJ2-5; clone_size: few; d_call: -; v_call: TRBV6-1; cdr3_aa: CASSGALETQYF; cdr3_nt: TGTGCCAGCAGTGGGGCCTTAGAGACCCAGTACTTC
j_call: TRBJ2-7; clone_size: -; d_call: TRBD1; v_call: TRBV5-1; cdr3_aa: CASSPQGGNAYEQYF; cdr3_nt: TGCGCCAGCAGCCCCCAAGGGGGCAACGCCTACGAGCAGTACTTC
j_call: TRBJ2-7; clone_size: -; d_call: TRBD2; v_call: TRBV4-1; cdr3_aa: CASSPGLVSTYEQYF; cdr3_nt: TGCGCCAGCAGCCCGGGACTAGTTTCGACTTACGAGCAGTACTTC
j_call: TRBJ1-2; clone_size: -; d_call: -; v_call: TRBV18; cdr3_aa: CASSPGTKNYGYTF; cdr3_nt: TGTGCCAGCTCACCCGGGACAAAAAACTATGGCTACACCTTC
j_call: TRBJ2-2; clone_size: -; d_call: -; v_call: TRBV7-9; cdr3_aa: CASSQGPNTGELFF; cdr3_nt: TGTGCCAGCAGCCAGGGTCCTAACACCGGGGAGCTGTTTTTT
j_call: TRBJ2-7; clone_size: -; d_call: TRBD2; v_call: TRBV2; cdr3_aa: CASAWDYTYEQYF; cdr3_nt: TGTGCCAGCGCCTGGGACTACACCTACGAGCAGTACTTC
j_call: TRBJ2-7; clone_size: few; d_call: TRBD2; v_call: TRBV5-1; cdr3_aa: CASSLGAGLGYEQYF; cdr3_nt: TGCGCCAGCAGCTTGGGAGCGGGATTGGGTTACGAGCAGTACTTC
j_call: TRBJ2-5; clone_size: few; d_call: -; v_call: TRBV13; cdr3_aa: CASSLGTNTEETQYF; cdr3_nt: TGTGCCAGCAGCTTAGGGACTAACACCGAAGAGACCCAGTACTTC
j_call: TRBJ1-5; clone_size: -; d_call: -; v_call: TRBV10-1; cdr3_aa: CASREYRNQPQHF; cdr3_nt: TGCGCCAGCAGGGAATACAGGAATCAGCCCCAGCATTTT